The 14 T cell receptor beta chains below come from one sample, sequenced in a study of cytomegalovirus exposure and HLA in healthy donors. 60 Vbeta and 13 Jbeta primers were used in PCR. Sequencing used immunoSEQ multiplex PCR; TCRdb keeps in-frame clones, though not all of them. The sample shows fewer than 100,000 clones, roughly 80% of them seen only once. The sequenced material came from PBMCs. These receptors were obtained from a middle-aged man in good health and CMV-seropositive.

The chain combines TRBV29-1 with TRBJ1-1; the match to TRBD1 covers 8 bases. The trim removed 8 bases at V and 5 bases at J, leaving 10 bases unmatched. The CDR3 is 13 amino acids. Germline lookup yields CDR1 SQVTM and CDR2 ANQGSEA. CDR3 nucleotide sequence: TGCAGCTCGACCAGGGGGCAAAATACTGAAGCTTTCTTT. Amino acid sequence: CSSTRGQNTEAFF.

The chain recombines TRBV19 with TRBJ2-5; D is unresolved. Germline V gene lookup returns CDR1 LNHDA and CDR2 SQIVND (reference sequence). The V gene lost 5 bases and the J gene lost 3 bases, with 7 bases spanning the gap. This CDR3 contains 12 residues. CDR3 in DNA: TGTGCCAGTAGTCAGCGAGAAGAGACCCAGTACTTC. Translating gives CASSQREETQYF.

The chain employs TRBV9 and TRBJ2-5; 8 bases agree with TRBD2. In germline, CDR1 is SGDLS, CDR2 YYNGEE. The V and J ends lost 4 bases and 5 bases, in that order; junction bases with no gene match: 10. The CDR3 runs 15 residues. The CDR3 region is CASSPQGLVQETQYF. DNA for the CDR3: TGTGCCAGCAGCCCTCAGGGACTAGTACAGGAGACCCAGTACTTC.

DNA for the CDR3: TGTGCCAGCAGCCTCTCCGGGACAGGGCTTGGCTACACCTTC. Amino acid sequence: CASSLSGTGLGYTF. V is TRBV4-2 and J is TRBJ1-2, with 9 bases fitting TRBD1. Unmatched junction bases numbered 7, after V lost 4 bases and J lost 7 bases. The CDR3 runs 14 residues. Germline CDR1 LGHNA, CDR2 YNFKEQ.

The rearrangement uses TRBV7-2 and TRBJ2-7, with 12 bases fitting TRBD2. From germline, CDR1 is SGHTA and CDR2 FQGNSA. The CDR3 is 16 amino acids. Trimming at V came to 8 bases and at J to 7 bases, leaving 15 bases not matched to a gene. The CDR3 spells CASEGVPSGRGGEQYF. CDR3 DNA sequence: TGTGCCAGCGAGGGAGTCCCTAGCGGGAGGGGTGGGGAGCAGTACTTC.

J is TRBJ2-2 and V is TRBV10-3; 9 bases agree with TRBD2. The CDR3 contains 15 residues. CDR1 and CDR2 from the germline V gene are ENHRY and SYGVKD. V lost 7 bases, J lost 7 bases, and 10 bases stayed unmatched. CDR3 sequence: CAITDPRLADGELFF. The CDR3 region has the DNA TGTGCCATCACCGACCCCCGACTAGCGGACGGGGAGCTGTTTTTT.

J is TRBJ2-5 and V is TRBV2; D gene uncertain. The CDR3 contains 11 residues. The V and J ends lost 8 bases and 7 bases respectively, with 11 bases between them. Looked up from germline, CDR1 is SNHLY and CDR2 is FYNNEI. CDR3: CASSRGATQYF. DNA for the CDR3: TGTGCCAGCTCCCGAGGTGCGACCCAGTACTTC.

The CDR3 sequence: CATSRDQGAYNEQFF. The CDR3 nucleotides read TGTGCCACCAGCAGAGACCAGGGGGCCTACAATGAGCAGTTCTTC. The rearrangement uses TRBV15 and TRBJ2-1; the match to TRBD1 covers 7 bases. Per the germline V gene, CDR1 is LNHNV and CDR2 is YYDKDF (reference sequence). Trimming took 0 bases from V and 2 from J; bases not matched to a gene: 1. This CDR3 is built from 15 residues.

The chain carries TRBV15 and TRBJ2-1, with a weak D call TRBD2 (6 bases). Germline values: CDR1 LNHNV, CDR2 YYDKDF (reference sequence). V lost 0 bases and J lost 9, with 12 bases in between. The CDR3 extends over 14 amino acids. CDR3 nucleotide sequence: TGTGCCACCAGCAGAGACCGGGGGTTTGGTGAGCAGTTCTTC. Encoded protein: CATSRDRGFGEQFF.

CDR3 nucleotide sequence: TGTGCCGGACAACCTACCCAGGGATATAATTCACCCCTCCACTTT. As protein: CAGQPTQGYNSPLHF. V is TRBV6-1 and J is TRBJ1-6, with D perhaps TRBD1 (5 bases). V lost 11 bases to trimming and J lost 4 bases, with 18 bases between them. Per germline, CDR1 MNHNS and CDR2 SASEGT. The CDR3 has 15 amino acids.

V is TRBV27 and J is TRBJ1-5; 7 bases line up with TRBD1. V gave up 0 bases and J gave up 1 base; unmatched junction bases: 9. Germline CDR1 MNHEY, CDR2 SMNVEV (reference sequence). The CDR3 spans 18 residues. CDR3 loop: CASSLSSGGGTSNQPQHF. DNA for the CDR3: TGTGCCAGCAGTTTATCCTCGGGAGGGGGCACGAGCAATCAGCCCCAGCATTTT.

The chain joins TRBV15 to TRBJ2-1; 8 positions match TRBD2. Germline CDR1 reads LNHNV; CDR2 reads YYDKDF (reference sequence). The CDR3 loop spans 18 amino acids. After removal of 0 bases from V and 0 bases from J, the junction contained 7 bases not matched to a gene. This CDR3 is CATSRDLPGGGSYNEQFF. The CDR3 DNA is TGTGCCACCAGCAGAGATCTCCCGGGAGGGGGCTCCTACAATGAGCAGTTCTTC. The full variable domain, in which reference TRBV15 and TRBJ2-1 provide the parts outside the CDR3, is DAMVIQNPRYQVTQFGKPVTLSCSQTLNHNVMYWYQQKSSQAPKLLFHYYDKDFNNEADTPDNFQSRRPNTSFCFLDIRSPGLGDTAMYLCATSRDLPGGGSYNEQFFGPGTRLTVL.

The rearrangement links TRBV18 to TRBJ2-1; 11 nucleotides match TRBD2. The CDR3 contains 16 residues. Germline CDR1 KGHSH, CDR2 LQKENI. The V and J ends lost 1 base and 8 bases, in that order; junction bases with no gene match: 7. The CDR3 bases are TGTGCCAGCTCACCACAACTAGCGGGGGCGGGGGATGAGCAGTTCTTC. Protein: CASSPQLAGAGDEQFF.

This clone was found once. The chain recombines TRBV29-1 with TRBJ2-5; a possible D gene is TRBD2 (5 bases). The assigned J gene may be wrong: the sequence end matches TRBJ2-7 better. The length of the CDR3 is 15 residues. Germline V gene data show CDR1 as SQVTM and CDR2 as ANQGSEA. The CDR3 DNA follows: TGCAGCGTTGGCCTATATAAACGGGGATACTACGAGCAGTACTTC. Residues: CSVGLYKRGYYEQYF.